The entry that follows covers one T cell receptor (beta chain) sequence. The antigen it binds to is not known. No clone much larger than this one lies a single base away; base qualities are absent. Sequences MRHNA (CDR1) and SNTAGT (CDR2) are obtained from the germline V gene. The CDR3 runs 15 amino acids, cysteine and phenylalanine included. The entry retains the CDR3 DNA only, 45 bases that are in frame from base 1. Clipping removes 0 bases from V and 1 base from J, with 0 as the unmatched junction base count. Memory subsets for TEMRA sorting were defined by CD27 and CD45RA staining, since CD62L is shed upon thawing. High-throughput TCR beta sequencing profiled peripheral blood CD8+ and CD4+ T cells from healthy donors, Susac syndrome patients and multiple sclerosis patients. For 6 or 7 Susac syndrome patients, sequencing was done on both total CD8+ T cells and sorted CD8+ TEMRA cells. Susac syndrome patients met recently defined diagnostic criteria for definite or probable disease. Bulk CD8+ and CD4+ T cells were purified by magnetic negative isolation, whereas CD8+ TEMRA cells were enriched by FACS. Blood was drawn into EDTA tubes, processed within 24 hours, and PBMCs were isolated by density gradient centrifugation. PBMCs intended for TCR sequencing were cryopreserved in liquid nitrogen and were subsequently thawed in a 37 degrees C water bath. CD8+ TEMRA cells were enriched from thawed PBMCs by fluorescence-activated cell sorting on a BD FACSAria III. Purity of sorted or isolated CD4+, CD8+ and CD8+ TEMRA cells was at least 90%.

This sample was included in a study of CD8 T cells in Susac syndrome (dated by TCRdb to between 2018 and 2021). A note on the overall study: Of the Susac syndrome patients who were sequenced, under 10 were in clinical remission while more than five had clinically active disease. At blood withdrawal, Susac syndrome patients were therapy-naive, treated with corticosteroids (with IVIg additionally given to some), or treated with IVIg alone. Repertoire sequencing was used to test whether CD8+ T cell activation and differentiation in Susac syndrome was antigen driven. Clonality of the CD8+ T cell repertoire was compared between eleven to twelve healthy donors, around 14 Susac syndrome patients and about 15 multiple sclerosis patients.

RNA was extracted with the RNeasy kit and roughly 0.5 to 1 ug was reverse transcribed using random hexamers. The immunoSEQ multiplex PCR assay, which covers 54 Vbeta and 13 Jbeta segments, was used to amplify TCR beta CDR3 regions. Bias from PCR amplification was corrected by using a synthetic template baseline for primer optimization and for computational correction. As for how the authors treated the data: Reads were assigned to V, D and J genes according to IMGT and analyzed in immunoSEQ Analyzer, with only productive sequences retained. To calculate clonality, Shannon entropy was normalized by log2 of the number of productive unique sequences and then subtracted from one. For each patient and control, public and private clones were evaluated among the 100 most prevalent clones. Susac-specific clones were defined as absent from healthy and MS cohorts, over a thousand published viral clones and other ImmuneACCESS disease sequences. In-frame beta chains were kept once TCRdb had trimmed the public reads at Q25 with fastp and called clones with MiXCR. Duplicate CDR3 protein sequences are folded into a single record with the most common DNA and genes. It is TCRdb's table, rather than the study itself, that gives the V and J calls and clone size. The table for this sample lists 2,500 to 3,000 distinct CDR3 sequences; roughly 80% of them were counted only once. Together, the top ten hold approximately 19% of the sample.

Overall results and qualifications from the work: Susac syndrome CD8+ repertoires showed clonal expansion, highest in CD8+ TEMRA cells and greater in clinically active than remitting patients. Looking at Susac-specific public clones, the researchers identified fewer than 20 in the total CD8+ repertoire and roughly 5 in the CD8+ TEMRA repertoire. The number of individuals in the TCR sequencing and HLA analysis was acknowledged as relatively small.

The TCR originated in a human donor with Susac syndrome. Sequencing used CD8+ TEMRA cells from PBMCs. The sample's cell subset or site label, decoded: FACS-sorted terminally differentiated effector memory CD8+ T cells re-expressing CD45RA (CD8+ TEMRA). This receptor chain uses TRBV6-4 and TRBJ2-3, and TRBD2 aligns with 8 junction nucleotides. The CDR3 amino acid sequence is: CASSDSSGGTDTQYF. The DNA reads as follows: TGTGCCAGCAGTGACTCTAGCGGGGGCACAGATACGCAGTATTTT.